The sample holds one count of the clone carrying this T cell receptor beta chain. The ends were cut back, 4 bases at V and 2 bases at J, with 16 bases in the middle. Germline V lookup: CDR1 KGHSH, CDR2 LQKENI. The CDR3 contains 16 residues. Assay: immunoSEQ multiplex PCR; the TCRdb copy retains only in-frame clones and omits some. The sample has roughly 300,000 clones, approximately 76% seen once. This sample was included in a study of cytotoxic CD8 clonotypes in ibrutinib-treated CLL. Study-wide context: Across the patients, approximately 12 were relapsed/refractory, around 16 treatment-naive and 17 to 18 IGHV unmutated. Following treatment for a median about 13 months, range 6 to 36, response samples were then taken.

Sample: PBMCs, taken at disease progression, from a patient treated with ibrutinib. The chain combines TRBV18 with TRBJ2-3; a weak D match, TRBD1 (5 bases). This clonotype was sampled from a human donor with chronic lymphocytic leukemia. The chain's CDR3 is CASSRQIRQSTDTQYF. CDR3 DNA sequence: TGTGCCAGCTCACGACAGATTAGACAGTCCACAGATACGCAGTATTTT. The full variable domain, in which reference TRBV18 and TRBJ2-3 provide the parts outside the CDR3, is NAGVMQNPRHLVRRRGQEARLRCSPMKGHSHVYWYRQLPEEGLKFMVYLQKENIIDESGMPKERFSAEFPKEGPSILRIQQVVRGDSAAYFCASSRQIRQSTDTQYFGPGTRLTVL.